Only one count was recorded for the clone carrying this TCR beta chain. V was pared by 1 base and J by 3 bases, with 13 bases between. The CDR3 has 16 amino acids. The germline V gene has CDR1 MGHRA and CDR2 YSYEKL. The method was immunoSEQ multiplex PCR; TCRdb's version includes in-frame clones alone and lacks a portion of them. The sample has 100,000 to 150,000 clones, over 85% seen once; the top ten hold 6% to 9.5%. These data belong to a study of control samples from healthy donors and cancer patients. The chain couples TRBV4-1 to TRBJ1-5; unclear D gene. The source material was PBMCs. The TCR was taken from a man aged 45-60 years with head and neck cancer. This CDR3 is CASSQVGQEINQPQHF. The CDR3 DNA is TGCGCCAGCAGCCAAGTAGGGCAAGAAATCAATCAGCCCCAGCATTTT.